Listed here are 20 T cell receptor beta chains from one sample, sequenced in a study of vaccination and CD4 T cells after COVID-19. The Oncomine TCR Beta short-read assay generated sequence data from the DNA of cultured CD4+ T cells. Each CDR3 protein is one row after TCRdb ran MiXCR on the PCR reads. The data contain about 15,000 distinct CDR3 sequences, around 30% of them singletons. Stated treatment: roughly 10-day PBMC culture with coronavirus spike peptide pools or control peptides (ViraFEST assay). Antigens for these TCRs are unknown. The sample consisted of cultured CD4+ T cells from blood. The origin of the receptors is a human donor with COVID-19.

V is TRBV6-1 and J is TRBJ2-7; no clear D gene. This CDR3 is built from 13 residues. Trimming cost V 0 bases and J 7 bases, with 10 bases left between them. Germline CDR1 and CDR2: MNHNS and SASEGT. DNA for the CDR3: TGTGCCAGCAGTGAAGCGCGTCTTGGGGAGCAGTACTTC. Encoded protein: CASSEARLGEQYF.

This chain joins TRBV11-2 and TRBJ2-1; no clear D. Trimming took off 3 bases at V and 4 bases at J, with 10 bases between the two ends. The CDR3 is 14 amino acids. Germline V CDR1 and CDR2: SGHAT, FQNNGV. Here the CDR3 reads CASSFPDGYNEQFF. The CDR3 bases are TGTGCCAGCAGCTTCCCAGACGGGTACAATGAGCAGTTCTTC.

This clonotype was detected only a few times. The J gene is TRBJ1-5, the V gene TRBV2, with unresolved D. From germline, CDR1 is SNHLY and CDR2 FYNNEI. The V gene lost 7 bases and the J gene lost 4 bases, with 11 bases spanning the gap. This CDR3 contains 13 residues. CDR3 sequence reads: CASTRTANQPQHF. CDR3 bases: TGTGCCAGCACACGGACGGCTAATCAGCCCCAGCATTTT.

The chain recombines TRBV20-1 with TRBJ1-5; 8 bases line up with TRBD1. V trimming: 6 bases; J trimming: 2 bases; junction bases outside the gene matches: 9. Germline values: CDR1 DFQATT, CDR2 SNEGSKA (reference sequence). The CDR3 is 15 residues long. DNA of the CDR3: TGCAGTGCCAATCAGGGGGCAATGGGCAATCAGCCCCAGCATTTT. This codes for CSANQGAMGNQPQHF.

The chain uses TRBV19 and TRBJ2-5; no firm D call. There are 12 residues in the CDR3. Germline V gene data show CDR1 as LNHDA and CDR2 as SQIVND (reference sequence). The germline V and J ends were trimmed by 3 bases and 5 bases, with 7 bases remaining between them. CDR3 loop: CASSIRDETQYF. The CDR3, as DNA: TGTGCCAGTAGTATTAGGGATGAGACCCAGTACTTC. Supplemented by reference TRBV19 and TRBJ2-5, the full variable domain reads DGGITQSPKYLFRKEGQNVTLSCEQNLNHDAMYWYRQDPGQGLRLIYYSQIVNDFQKGDIAEGYSVSREKKESFPLTVTSAQKNPTAFYLCASSIRDETQYFGPGTRLLVL.

The gene calls are TRBV7-6 and TRBJ2-7, with 7 bases that match TRBD1. V lost 5 bases, J lost 0 bases, and 1 base stayed unmatched. There are 13 residues in the CDR3. CDR1 is SGHVS, CDR2 FNYEAQ, per germline. CDR3 protein: CASSRQGSYEQYF. The CDR3, as DNA: TGTGCCAGCAGCCGACAGGGCTCCTACGAGCAGTACTTC.

The chain links TRBV9 to TRBJ1-6, with D uncertain. V shed 4 bases and J shed 9 bases, with 8 bases lying between them. Germline V gene data show CDR1 as SGDLS and CDR2 as YYNGEE. This CDR3 spans 12 amino acids. The CDR3 is CASSPGVSPLHF. The CDR3 DNA follows: TGTGCCAGCAGCCCCGGGGTTTCACCCCTCCACTTT.

This clonotype came up a few times. The chain recombines TRBV6-5 with TRBJ1-1; a possible D gene is TRBD1 (6 bases). CDR1 and CDR2 from the germline V gene are MNHEY and SVGAGI. V lost 0 bases, J lost 5 bases, and 10 bases lay in between. The CDR3 totals 14 residues. The CDR3 sequence: CASSYSRGWTEAFF. DNA of the CDR3: TGTGCCAGCAGTTACTCAAGGGGGTGGACTGAAGCTTTCTTT.

This chain joins TRBV27 and TRBJ1-4; 9 bases fit TRBD1. The length of the CDR3 is 16 residues. Germline CDR1 and CDR2: MNHEY and SMNVEV (reference sequence). The V and J ends lost 6 bases and 2 bases, in that order; junction bases with no gene match: 7. CDR3 sequence reads: CASRQADRGTNEKLFF. The CDR3 DNA follows: TGTGCCAGCAGGCAAGCCGACAGGGGGACTAATGAAAAACTGTTTTTT.

The table lists this clonotype with a few counts. The chain uses TRBV2 and TRBJ1-5; no clear D gene. Germline V lookup: CDR1 SNHLY, CDR2 FYNNEI. The CDR3 has 12 residues. V lost 4 bases, J lost 11 bases, and 12 bases lay in between. DNA for the CDR3: TGTGCCAGCAGTGTAGGCCGTAAGTCCCAGCATTTT. It specifies CASSVGRKSQHF.

The chain uses TRBV11-3 and TRBJ2-5, with D perhaps assigned TRBD1 or TRBD2 (6 bases each). Germline CDR1 is SGHNT and CDR2 is YENEEA. Trimming took 0 bases from V and 5 from J, leaving 7 bases between them. CDR3 length: 13 amino acids. The DNA for the CDR3 is TGTGCCAGCAGCTTAGAGGGGGGCGAGACCCAGTACTTC. It encodes CASSLEGGETQYF.

This clonotype came up once. The CDR3 sequence: CASSLTVGTGAYNEQFF. The DNA for the CDR3 is TGTGCCAGCAGTTTAACTGTGGGGACAGGGGCCTACAATGAGCAGTTCTTC. The J gene is TRBJ2-1, the V gene TRBV12-3 or TRBV12-4; 10 bases line up with TRBD1. J lost 2 bases, V lost 2 bases, and 6 bases had no gene match. This CDR3 is 17 amino acids long.

This clonotype was observed a few times. The gene calls are TRBV2 and TRBJ2-2; no clear D. Germline V gene lookup returns CDR1 SNHLY and CDR2 FYNNEI. Trimming cost V 1 base and J 6 bases, with 15 bases left between them. The length of the CDR3 is 16 residues. CDR3 sequence reads: CASSEVAQALAGELFF. CDR3 coding DNA: TGTGCCAGCAGTGAAGTGGCCCAGGCCCTGGCCGGGGAGCTGTTTTTT.

This clonotype was seen a handful of times. The chain recombines TRBV19 with TRBJ1-5; D is perhaps TRBD1 (5 bases). This CDR3 has 13 amino acids. Trimming removed 4 bases from V and 3 bases from J, with 7 bases in between. In germline, CDR1 is LNHDA, CDR2 SQIVND (reference sequence). This chain's CDR3 is CASSTTANQPQHF. CDR3 bases: TGTGCCAGTAGTACGACAGCCAATCAGCCCCAGCATTTT.

This clonotype has only a few counts. The chain couples TRBV7-3 to TRBJ2-5, with D tentatively TRBD2 (6 bases). V was shortened by 5 bases and J by 5 bases, with 18 bases between the two germline ends. CDR1 and CDR2 from the germline V gene are SGHTA and FQGTGA. The CDR3 loop spans 15 amino acids. This CDR3 is CASSREAGLPETQYF. The CDR3 DNA reads TGTGCCAGCAGCCGAGAAGCGGGTCTTCCCGAGACCCAGTACTTC.

Details on this clonotype: One junction end does not reproduce the germline sequence, and a read error may be involved. This chain joins TRBV6-1 and TRBJ2-7, with D perhaps TRBD1 (6 bases). The germline V gene has CDR1 MNHNS and CDR2 SASEGT. The CDR3 loop spans 13 amino acids. The DNA for the CDR3 is TGTGCCAGCAAGCGACAGGTGACCTACGGGCAGTACTTC. Protein: CASKRQVTYGQYF.

The rearrangement uses TRBV7-6 and TRBJ2-7, with no clear D. CDR1 is SGHVS, CDR2 FNYEAQ, per germline. This CDR3 is built from 13 residues. The V gene lost 5 bases and the J gene lost 1 base, with 9 bases spanning the gap. CDR3 protein: CASSDTGSYEQYF. CDR3 bases: TGTGCCAGCAGCGATACCGGGTCCTACGAGCAGTACTTC. Full variable domain (missing parts from reference TRBV7-6 and TRBJ2-7): GAGVSQSPRYKVTKRGQDVALRCDPISGHVSLYWYRQALGQGPEFLTYFNYEAQQDKSGLPNDRFSAERPEGSISTLTIQRTEQRDSAMYRCASSDTGSYEQYFGPGTRLTVT.

The sample holds a few counts of this clonotype. The chain has TRBV6-1 and TRBJ2-1, with D maybe TRBD2 (6 bases). The CDR3 consists of 15 residues. V was pared by 5 bases and J by 1 base, with 12 bases between. Germline assignment: CDR1 MNHNS and CDR2 SASEGT. In DNA, the CDR3 is TGTGCCAGCAGTAAACGACTAGGGTCCTACAATGAGCAGTTCTTC. Translated: CASSKRLGSYNEQFF.

The rearrangement uses TRBV20-1 and TRBJ1-1; possible D gene TRBD1, 6 bases. Germline V gene lookup returns CDR1 DFQATT and CDR2 SNEGSKA (reference sequence). This CDR3 is built from 14 residues. The V end lost 3 bases, the J end lost 1 base, and 12 bases lay between the germline ends. The CDR3: CSASKEQGNTEAFF. CDR3 in DNA: TGCAGTGCTAGTAAAGAACAGGGGAACACTGAAGCTTTCTTT.

The chain is built from TRBV20-1 and TRBJ1-1; perhaps TRBD1 as D (5 bases). The CDR3 is 11 amino acids. Trimming removed 8 bases from V and 7 bases from J, with 14 bases in between. Germline V gives CDR1 DFQATT, CDR2 SNEGSKA (reference sequence). The CDR3 coding sequence is TGCAGTTGCCAGGGAAGGTATGAAGCTTTCTTT. Its protein product is CSCQGRYEAFF.